The rows below give T cell receptor beta chains drawn from one sample of a study of OX40 agonist ivuxolimab in advanced cancers. The method was immunoSEQ multiplex PCR; TCRdb's version includes in-frame clones alone and lacks a portion of them. The sample has about 79,000 clones; just over 85% are singletons. Sequencing was performed on CD4+ or CD8+ T cells sorted from blood, taken in a trial of the OX40 agonist ivuxolimab. All receptors come from an adult with an advanced solid tumor such as melanoma, head and neck, liver or kidney cancer. Each CDR3 is given with its conserved first and last residue.

v_gene | CDR3aa
TRBV6-1 | CASRTSHWETQYF
TRBV27 | CASSVTDRVSEQYF
TRBV11-2 | CASSLVVGSYNEQFF
TRBV5-4 | CASGVEMAGGNTDTQYF
TRBV12-5 | CASGLPRGLAANEQFF
TRBV30 | CAWRLTAGEQFF
TRBV7-9 | CASSLLTEAFF
TRBV6-1 | CASSADRDQPQHF
TRBV19 | CASSIGRSRGGADTEAFF
TRBV30 | CAWSVRGWQMNTEAFF
TRBV18 | CASSGRLAQQGDEQFF